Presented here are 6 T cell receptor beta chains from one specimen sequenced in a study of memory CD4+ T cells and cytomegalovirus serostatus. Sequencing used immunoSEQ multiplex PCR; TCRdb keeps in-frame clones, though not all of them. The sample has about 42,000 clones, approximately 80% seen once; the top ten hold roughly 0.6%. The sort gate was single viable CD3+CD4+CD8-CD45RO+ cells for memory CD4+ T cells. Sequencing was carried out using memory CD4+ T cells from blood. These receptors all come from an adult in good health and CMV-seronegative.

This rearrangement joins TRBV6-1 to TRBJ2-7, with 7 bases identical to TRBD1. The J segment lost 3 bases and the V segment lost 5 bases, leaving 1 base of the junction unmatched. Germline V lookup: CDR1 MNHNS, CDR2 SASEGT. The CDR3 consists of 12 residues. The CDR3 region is CASSNRGYEQYF. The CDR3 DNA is TGTGCCAGCAGTAACAGGGGCTACGAGCAGTACTTC.

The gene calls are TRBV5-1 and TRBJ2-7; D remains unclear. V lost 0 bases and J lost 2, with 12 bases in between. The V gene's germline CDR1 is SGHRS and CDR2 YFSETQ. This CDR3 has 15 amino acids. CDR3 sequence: CASSLGGPSTYEQYF. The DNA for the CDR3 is TGCGCCAGCAGCTTGGGGGGTCCATCCACCTACGAGCAGTACTTC.

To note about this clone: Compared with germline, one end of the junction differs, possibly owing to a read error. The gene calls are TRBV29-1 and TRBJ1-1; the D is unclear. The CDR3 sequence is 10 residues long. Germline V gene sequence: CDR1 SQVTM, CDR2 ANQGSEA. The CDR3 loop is CSVEPMGGIF. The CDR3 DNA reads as TGCAGCGTTGAACCCATGGGCGGAATCTTT.

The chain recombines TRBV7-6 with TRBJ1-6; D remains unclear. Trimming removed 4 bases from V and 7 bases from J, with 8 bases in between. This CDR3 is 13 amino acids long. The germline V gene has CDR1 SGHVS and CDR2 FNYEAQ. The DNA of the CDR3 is TGTGCCAGCAGCTCAAGGCAAAATTCACCCCTCCACTTT. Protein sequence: CASSSRQNSPLHF. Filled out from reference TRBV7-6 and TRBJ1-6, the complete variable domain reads GAGVSQSPRYKVTKRGQDVALRCDPISGHVSLYWYRQALGQGPEFLTYFNYEAQQDKSGLPNDRFSAERPEGSISTLTIQRTEQRDSAMYRCASSSRQNSPLHFGNGTRLTVT.

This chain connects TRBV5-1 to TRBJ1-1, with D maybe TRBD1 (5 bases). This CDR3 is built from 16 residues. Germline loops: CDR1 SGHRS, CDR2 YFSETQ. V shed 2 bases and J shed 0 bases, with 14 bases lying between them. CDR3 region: CASSLFGAQLNTEAFF. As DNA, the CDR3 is TGCGCCAGCAGCTTATTCGGGGCGCAGTTGAACACTGAAGCTTTCTTT.

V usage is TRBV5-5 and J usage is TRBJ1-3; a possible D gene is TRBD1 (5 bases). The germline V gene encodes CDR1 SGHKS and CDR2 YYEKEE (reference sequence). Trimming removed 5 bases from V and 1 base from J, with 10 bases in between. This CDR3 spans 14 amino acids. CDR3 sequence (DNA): TGTGCCAGCAGTCTGTCAGGGTCTGGAAACACCATATATTTT. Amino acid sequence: CASSLSGSGNTIYF.